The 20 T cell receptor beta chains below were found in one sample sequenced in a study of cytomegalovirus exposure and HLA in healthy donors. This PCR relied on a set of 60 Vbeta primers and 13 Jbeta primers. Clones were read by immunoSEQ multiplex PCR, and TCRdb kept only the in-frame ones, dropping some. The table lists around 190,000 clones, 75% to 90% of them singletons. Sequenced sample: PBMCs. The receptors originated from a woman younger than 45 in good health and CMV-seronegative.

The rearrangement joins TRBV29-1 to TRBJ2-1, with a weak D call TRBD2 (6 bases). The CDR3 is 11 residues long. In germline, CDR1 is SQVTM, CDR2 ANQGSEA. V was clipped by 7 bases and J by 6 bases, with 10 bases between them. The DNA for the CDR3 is TGCAGCGCCACTAGCTTCAATGAGCAGTTCTTC. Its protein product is CSATSFNEQFF.

The CDR3: CASSLGRRTGELFF. In nucleotides, the CDR3 is TGTGCCAGCAGTTTAGGGCGCAGGACCGGGGAGCTGTTTTTT. The chain combines TRBV27 with TRBJ2-2, with D unclear. Trimming took off 2 bases at V and 5 bases at J, with 9 bases between the two ends. The CDR3 length is 14 residues. Per germline, CDR1 MNHEY and CDR2 SMNVEV (reference sequence).

CDR3 amino acids: CASTGGGGREQFF. The CDR3 bases are TGTGCCAGCACCGGTGGAGGGGGCCGTGAGCAGTTCTTC. The V gene is TRBV2, the J gene TRBJ2-1; perhaps TRBD1 as D (7 bases). Germline CDR1 is SNHLY and CDR2 is FYNNEI. The V end lost 7 bases, the J end lost 9 bases, and 16 bases lay between the germline ends. The CDR3 is made up of 13 amino acids.

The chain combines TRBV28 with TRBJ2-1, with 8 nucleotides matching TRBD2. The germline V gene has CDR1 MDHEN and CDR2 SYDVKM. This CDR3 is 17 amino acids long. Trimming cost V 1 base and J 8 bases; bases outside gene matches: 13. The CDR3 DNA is TGTGCCAGCAGTTTATTCACGGGGGGGGCGCCCCCGGATGAGCAGTTCTTC. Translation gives CASSLFTGGAPPDEQFF.

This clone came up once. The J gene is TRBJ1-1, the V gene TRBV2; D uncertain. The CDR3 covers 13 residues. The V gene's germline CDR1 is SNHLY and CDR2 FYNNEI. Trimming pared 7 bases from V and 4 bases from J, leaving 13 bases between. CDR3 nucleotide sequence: TGTGCCAGCAACGACAATATCGGCACTGAAGCTTTCTTT. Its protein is CASNDNIGTEAFF. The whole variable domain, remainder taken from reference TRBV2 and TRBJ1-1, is EPEVTQTPSHQVTQMGQEVILRCVPISNHLYFYWYRQILGQKVEFLVSFYNNEISEKSEIFDDQFSVERPDGSNFTLKIRSTKLEDSAMYFCASNDNIGTEAFFGQGTRLTVV.

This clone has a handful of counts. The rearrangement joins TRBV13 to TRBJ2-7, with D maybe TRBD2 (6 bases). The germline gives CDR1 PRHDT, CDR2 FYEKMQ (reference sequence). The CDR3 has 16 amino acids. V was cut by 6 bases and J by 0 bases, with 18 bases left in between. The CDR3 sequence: CASSPRLGTPSYEQYF. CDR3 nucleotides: TGTGCCAGCAGTCCTCGACTTGGGACTCCCTCCTACGAGCAGTACTTC.

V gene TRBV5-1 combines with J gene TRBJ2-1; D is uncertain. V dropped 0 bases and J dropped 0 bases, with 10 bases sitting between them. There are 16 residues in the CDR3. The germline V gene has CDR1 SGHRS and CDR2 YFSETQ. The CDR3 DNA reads TGCGCCAGCAGCTTGGGTCACGGTGGCTCCTACAATGAGCAGTTCTTC. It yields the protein CASSLGHGGSYNEQFF.

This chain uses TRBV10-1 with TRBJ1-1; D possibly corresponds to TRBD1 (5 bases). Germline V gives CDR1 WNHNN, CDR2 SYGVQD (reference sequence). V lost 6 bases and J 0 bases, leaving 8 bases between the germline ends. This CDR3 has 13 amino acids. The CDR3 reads CASRGDLNTEAFF. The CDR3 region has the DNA TGCGCCAGCAGAGGGGATTTGAACACTGAAGCTTTCTTT.

In DNA form, the CDR3 reads TGTGCCAGCAGCTTAGCTGGGACAGGACCCTACGAGCAGTACTTC. Translation: CASSLAGTGPYEQYF. The rearrangement links TRBV7-9 to TRBJ2-7, with 8 bases aligning to TRBD1. From germline, CDR1 is SEHNR and CDR2 FQNEAQ (reference sequence). This CDR3 is 15 amino acids long. The V segment lost 0 bases and the J segment 2 bases; nucleotides outside the gene matches: 3.

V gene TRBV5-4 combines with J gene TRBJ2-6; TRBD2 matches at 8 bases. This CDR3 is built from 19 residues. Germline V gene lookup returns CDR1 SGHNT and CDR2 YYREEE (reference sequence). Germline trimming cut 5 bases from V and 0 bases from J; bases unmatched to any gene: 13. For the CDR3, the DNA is TGTGCCAGCAGTTTCACGGGGGGGGACTCAGGCTCTGGGGCCAACGTCCTGACTTTC. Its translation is CASSFTGGDSGSGANVLTF. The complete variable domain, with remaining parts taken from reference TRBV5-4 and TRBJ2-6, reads ETGVTQSPTHLIKTRGQQVTLRCSSQSGHNTVSWYQQALGQGPQFIFQYYREEENGRGNFPPRFSGLQFPNYSSELNVNALELDDSALYLCASSFTGGDSGSGANVLTFGAGSRLTVL.

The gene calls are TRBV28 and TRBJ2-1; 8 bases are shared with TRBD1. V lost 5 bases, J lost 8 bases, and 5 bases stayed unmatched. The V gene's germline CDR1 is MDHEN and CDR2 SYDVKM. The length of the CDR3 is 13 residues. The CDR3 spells CASSPGQGYEQFF. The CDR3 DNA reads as TGTGCCAGCAGTCCCGGACAGGGTTATGAGCAGTTCTTC.

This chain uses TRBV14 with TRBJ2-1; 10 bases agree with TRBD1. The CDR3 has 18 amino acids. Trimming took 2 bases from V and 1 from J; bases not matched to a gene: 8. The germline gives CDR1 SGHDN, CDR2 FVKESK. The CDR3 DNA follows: TGTGCCAGCAGCCAAAGACAGGGACAGGGGAGATCCTACAATGAGCAGTTCTTC. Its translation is CASSQRQGQGRSYNEQFF.

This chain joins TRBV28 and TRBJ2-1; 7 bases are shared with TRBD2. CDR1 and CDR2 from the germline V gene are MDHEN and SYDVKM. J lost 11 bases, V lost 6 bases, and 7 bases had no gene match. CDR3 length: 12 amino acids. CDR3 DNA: TGTGCCAGCAGCCTACGGGAGGCCCAGCAGTTCTTC. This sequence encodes CASSLREAQQFF. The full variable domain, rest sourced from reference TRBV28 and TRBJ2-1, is DVKVTQSSRYLVKRTGEKVFLECVQDMDHENMFWYRQDPGLGLRLIYFSYDVKMKEKGDIPEGYSVSREKKERFSLILESASTNQTSMYLCASSLREAQQFFGPGTRLTVL.

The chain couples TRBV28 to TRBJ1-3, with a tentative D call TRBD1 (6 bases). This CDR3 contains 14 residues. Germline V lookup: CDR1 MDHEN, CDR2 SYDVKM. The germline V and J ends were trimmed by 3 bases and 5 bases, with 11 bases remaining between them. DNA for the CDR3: TGTGCCAGCAGTTTTACAGGGTTGAGAAACACCATATATTTT. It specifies CASSFTGLRNTIYF.

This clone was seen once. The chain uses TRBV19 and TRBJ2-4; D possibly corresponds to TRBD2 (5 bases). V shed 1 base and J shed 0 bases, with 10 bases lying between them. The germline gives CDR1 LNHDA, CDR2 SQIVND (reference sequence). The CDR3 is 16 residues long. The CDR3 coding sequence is TGTGCCAGTAGTATAGTGTTCGGACTAGCCAAAAACATTCAGTACTTC. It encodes CASSIVFGLAKNIQYF.

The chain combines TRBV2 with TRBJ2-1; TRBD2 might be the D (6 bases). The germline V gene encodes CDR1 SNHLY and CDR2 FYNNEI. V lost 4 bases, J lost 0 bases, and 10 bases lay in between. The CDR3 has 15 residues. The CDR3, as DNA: TGTGCCAGCAGTGCCACTAGCAGCTCCTACAATGAGCAGTTCTTC. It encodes CASSATSSSYNEQFF.

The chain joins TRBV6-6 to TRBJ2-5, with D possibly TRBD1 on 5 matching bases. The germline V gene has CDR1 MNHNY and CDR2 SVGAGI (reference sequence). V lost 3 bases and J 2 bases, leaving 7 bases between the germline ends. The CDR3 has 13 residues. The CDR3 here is CASSYGAQETQYF. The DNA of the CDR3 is TGTGCCAGCAGTTATGGGGCTCAAGAGACCCAGTACTTC.

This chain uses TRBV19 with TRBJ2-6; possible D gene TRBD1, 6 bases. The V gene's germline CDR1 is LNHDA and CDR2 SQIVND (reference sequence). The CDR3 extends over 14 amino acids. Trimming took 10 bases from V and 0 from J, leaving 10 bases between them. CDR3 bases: TGTGCCACTAAACAGGGCTCTGGGGCCAACGTCCTGACTTTC. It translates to CATKQGSGANVLTF.

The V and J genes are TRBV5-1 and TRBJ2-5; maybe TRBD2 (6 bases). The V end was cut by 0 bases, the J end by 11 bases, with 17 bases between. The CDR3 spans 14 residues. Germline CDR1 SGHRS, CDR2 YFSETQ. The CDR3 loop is CASSLGLELGEQYF. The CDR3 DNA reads TGCGCCAGCAGCTTGGGACTAGAACTTGGTGAGCAGTACTTC.

The CDR3 is CASRSTGEQYF. Here the CDR3 DNA reads TGTGCCAGCAGGAGTACAGGCGAGCAGTACTTC. The V call is TRBV27, the J call TRBJ2-7; maybe TRBD1 (5 bases). With 6 bases removed from V and 6 bases from J, the gap between germline ends came to 9 bases. Germline CDR1 is MNHEY and CDR2 is SMNVEV (reference sequence). The CDR3 sequence is 11 residues long.